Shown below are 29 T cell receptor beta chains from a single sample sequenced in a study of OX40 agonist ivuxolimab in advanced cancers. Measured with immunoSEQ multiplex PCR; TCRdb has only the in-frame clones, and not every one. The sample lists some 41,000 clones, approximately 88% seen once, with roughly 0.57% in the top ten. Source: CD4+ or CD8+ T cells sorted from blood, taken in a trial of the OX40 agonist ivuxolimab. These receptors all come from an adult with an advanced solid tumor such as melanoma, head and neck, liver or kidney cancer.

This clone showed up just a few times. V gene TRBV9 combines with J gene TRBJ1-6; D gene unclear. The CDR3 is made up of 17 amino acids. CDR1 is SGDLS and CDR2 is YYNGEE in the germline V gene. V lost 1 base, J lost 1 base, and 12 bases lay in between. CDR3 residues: CASSVTPQWSYNSPLHF. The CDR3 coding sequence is TGTGCCAGCAGCGTAACACCACAGTGGTCCTATAATTCACCCCTCCACTTT.

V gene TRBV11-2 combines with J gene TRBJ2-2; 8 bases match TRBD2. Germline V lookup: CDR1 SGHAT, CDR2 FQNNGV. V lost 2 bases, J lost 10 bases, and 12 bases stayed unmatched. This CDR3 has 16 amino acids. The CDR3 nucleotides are TGTGCCAGCAGCTTAAGGGGTGGAGCGGGGGTTGTGGAGCTGTTTTTT. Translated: CASSLRGGAGVVELFF.

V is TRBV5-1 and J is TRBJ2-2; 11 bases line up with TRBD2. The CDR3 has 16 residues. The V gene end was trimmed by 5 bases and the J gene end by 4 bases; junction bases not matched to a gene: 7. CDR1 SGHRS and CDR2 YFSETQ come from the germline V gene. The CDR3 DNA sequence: TGCGCCAGCAGATCAACTAGCGGGGGTTCCACCGGGGAGCTGTTTTTT. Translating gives CASRSTSGGSTGELFF.

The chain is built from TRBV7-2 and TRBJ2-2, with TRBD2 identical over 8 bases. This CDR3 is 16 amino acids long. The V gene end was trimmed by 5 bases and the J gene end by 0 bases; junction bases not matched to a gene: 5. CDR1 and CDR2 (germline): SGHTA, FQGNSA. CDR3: CASSLRAGANTGELFF. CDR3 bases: TGTGCCAGCAGCCTCAGAGCGGGGGCGAACACCGGGGAGCTGTTTTTT.

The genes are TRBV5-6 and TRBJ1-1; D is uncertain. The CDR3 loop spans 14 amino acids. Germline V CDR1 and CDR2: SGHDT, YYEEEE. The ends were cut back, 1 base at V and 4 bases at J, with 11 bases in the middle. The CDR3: CASSLFGLRTEAFF. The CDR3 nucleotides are TGTGCCAGCAGCTTGTTCGGTCTGCGCACTGAAGCTTTCTTT.

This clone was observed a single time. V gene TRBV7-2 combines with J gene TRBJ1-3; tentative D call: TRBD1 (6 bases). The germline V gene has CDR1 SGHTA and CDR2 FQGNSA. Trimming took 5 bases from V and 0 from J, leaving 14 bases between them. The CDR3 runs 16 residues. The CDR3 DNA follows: TGTGCCAGCAGCCTCTACAGGGCAAGCTCTGGAAACACCATATATTTT. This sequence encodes CASSLYRASSGNTIYF.

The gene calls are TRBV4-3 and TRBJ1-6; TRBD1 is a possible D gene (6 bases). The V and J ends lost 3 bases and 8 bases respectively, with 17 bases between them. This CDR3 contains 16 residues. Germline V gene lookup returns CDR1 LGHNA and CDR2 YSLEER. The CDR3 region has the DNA TGCGCCAGCAGCCAGGATCGAGGACAGAGGCATTCACCCCTCCACTTT. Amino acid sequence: CASSQDRGQRHSPLHF.

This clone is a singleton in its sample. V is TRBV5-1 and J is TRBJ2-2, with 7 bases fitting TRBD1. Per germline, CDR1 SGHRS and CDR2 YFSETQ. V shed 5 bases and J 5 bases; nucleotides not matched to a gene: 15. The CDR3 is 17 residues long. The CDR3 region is CASRELGQTRRTGELFF. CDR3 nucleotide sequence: TGCGCCAGCAGGGAGTTGGGACAGACCCGCCGGACCGGGGAGCTGTTTTTT.

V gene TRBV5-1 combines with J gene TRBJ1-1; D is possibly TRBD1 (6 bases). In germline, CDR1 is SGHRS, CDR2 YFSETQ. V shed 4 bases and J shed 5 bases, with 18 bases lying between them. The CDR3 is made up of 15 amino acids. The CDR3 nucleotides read TGCGCCAGCAGCCCCCGGGAGGGGGGTTTGACTGAAGCTTTCTTT. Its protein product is CASSPREGGLTEAFF. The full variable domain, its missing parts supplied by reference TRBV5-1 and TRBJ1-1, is KAGVTQTPRYLIKTRGQQVTLSCSPISGHRSVSWYQQTPGQGLQFLFEYFSETQRNKGNFPGRFSGRQFSNSRSEMNVSTLELGDSALYLCASSPREGGLTEAFFGQGTRLTVV.

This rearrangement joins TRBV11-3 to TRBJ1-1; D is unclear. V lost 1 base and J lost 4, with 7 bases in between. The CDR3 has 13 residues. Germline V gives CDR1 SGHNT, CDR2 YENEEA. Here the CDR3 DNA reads TGTGCCAGCAGCTTAGTACGGGGCACTGAAGCTTTCTTT. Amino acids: CASSLVRGTEAFF.

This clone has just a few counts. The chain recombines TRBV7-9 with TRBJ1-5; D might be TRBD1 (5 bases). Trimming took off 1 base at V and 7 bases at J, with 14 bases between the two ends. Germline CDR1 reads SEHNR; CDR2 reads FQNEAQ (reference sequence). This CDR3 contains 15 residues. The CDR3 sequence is CASSLGGGVPQPQHF. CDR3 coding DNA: TGTGCCAGCAGCTTAGGAGGAGGGGTCCCACAGCCCCAGCATTTT.

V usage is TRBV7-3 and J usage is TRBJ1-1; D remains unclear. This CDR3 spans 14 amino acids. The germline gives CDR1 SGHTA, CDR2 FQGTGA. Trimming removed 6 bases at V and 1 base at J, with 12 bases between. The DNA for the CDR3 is TGTGCCAGCAGTTTAGGGTCACAGAACACTGAAGCTTTCTTT. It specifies CASSLGSQNTEAFF.

In DNA, the CDR3 is TGCGCCAGCAGTGAAAAGAAATCGGCTTACTACAATGAGCAGTTCTTC. This gives the protein CASSEKKSAYYNEQFF. The chain couples TRBV10-2 to TRBJ2-1; D ambiguous. The CDR3 is 16 amino acids. CDR1 and CDR2 from the germline V gene are WSHSY and SAAADI. V was trimmed by 3 bases and J by 3 bases, leaving 15 bases between them.

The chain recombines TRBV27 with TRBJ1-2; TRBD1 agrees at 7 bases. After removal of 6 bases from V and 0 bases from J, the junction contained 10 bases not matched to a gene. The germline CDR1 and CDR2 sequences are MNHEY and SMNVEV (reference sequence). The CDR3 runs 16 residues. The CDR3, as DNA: TGTGCCAGCAGAAAACAGGGACAGACTGCTAACTATGGCTACACCTTC. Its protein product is CASRKQGQTANYGYTF.

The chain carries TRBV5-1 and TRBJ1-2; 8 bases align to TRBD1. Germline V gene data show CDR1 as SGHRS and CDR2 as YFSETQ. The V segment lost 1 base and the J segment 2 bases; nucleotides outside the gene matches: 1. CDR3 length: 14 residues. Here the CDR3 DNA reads TGCGCCAGCAGCTTGACAGGGGGAAACTATGGCTACACCTTC. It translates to CASSLTGGNYGYTF.

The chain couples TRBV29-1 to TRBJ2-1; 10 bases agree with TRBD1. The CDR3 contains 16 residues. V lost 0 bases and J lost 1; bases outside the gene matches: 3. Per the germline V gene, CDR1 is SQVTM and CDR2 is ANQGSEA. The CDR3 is CSVEEGTGESYNEQFF. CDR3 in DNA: TGCAGCGTTGAAGAAGGGACAGGGGAGTCCTACAATGAGCAGTTCTTC.

CDR3 loop: CAGKRGGGTDTQYF. The CDR3 region has the DNA TGTGCCGGGAAGCGGGGGGGCGGCACAGATACGCAGTATTTT. The rearrangement links TRBV30 to TRBJ2-3; 10 bases match TRBD2. This CDR3 contains 14 residues. Germline lookup yields CDR1 GTSNPN and CDR2 SVGIG (reference sequence). Trimming took 8 bases from V and 1 from J; bases not matched to a gene: 6.

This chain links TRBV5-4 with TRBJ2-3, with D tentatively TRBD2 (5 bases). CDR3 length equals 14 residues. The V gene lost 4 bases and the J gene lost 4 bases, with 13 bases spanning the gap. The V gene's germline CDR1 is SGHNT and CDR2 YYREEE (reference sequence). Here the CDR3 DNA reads TGTGCCAGCAGCGCCCGGACTTCCTCAGATACGCAGTATTTT. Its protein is CASSARTSSDTQYF.

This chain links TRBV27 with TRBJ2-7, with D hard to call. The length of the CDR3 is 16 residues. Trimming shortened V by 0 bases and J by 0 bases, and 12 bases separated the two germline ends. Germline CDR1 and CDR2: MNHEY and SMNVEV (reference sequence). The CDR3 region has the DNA TGTGCCAGCAGTTTATCGAGTCCCTGGAGCTCCTACGAGCAGTACTTC. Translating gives CASSLSSPWSSYEQYF.

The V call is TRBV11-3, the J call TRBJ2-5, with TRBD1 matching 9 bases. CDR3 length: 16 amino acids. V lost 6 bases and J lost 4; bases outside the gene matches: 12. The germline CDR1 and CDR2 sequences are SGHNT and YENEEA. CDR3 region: CASSFLPGTGRETQYF. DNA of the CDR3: TGTGCCAGCAGTTTCCTACCCGGGACAGGGCGAGAGACCCAGTACTTC.

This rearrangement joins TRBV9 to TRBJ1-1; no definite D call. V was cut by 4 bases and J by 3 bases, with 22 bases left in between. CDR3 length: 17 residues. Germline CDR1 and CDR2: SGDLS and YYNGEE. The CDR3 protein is CASSPRRRLEGDTEAFF. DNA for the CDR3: TGTGCCAGCAGCCCCCGACGGAGACTTGAGGGTGACACTGAAGCTTTCTTT.

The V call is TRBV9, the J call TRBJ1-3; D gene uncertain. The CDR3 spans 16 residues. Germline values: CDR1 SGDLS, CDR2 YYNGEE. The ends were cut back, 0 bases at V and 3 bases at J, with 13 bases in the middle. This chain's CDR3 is CASSVGDPKYGNTIYF. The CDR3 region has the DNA TGTGCCAGCAGCGTAGGAGATCCTAAATATGGAAACACCATATATTTT.

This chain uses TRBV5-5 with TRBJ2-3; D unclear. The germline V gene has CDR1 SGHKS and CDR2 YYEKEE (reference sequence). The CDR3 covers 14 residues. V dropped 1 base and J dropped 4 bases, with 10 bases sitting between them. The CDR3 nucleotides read TGTGCCAGCAGCTTGTATGGGATGTCAGATACGCAGTATTTT. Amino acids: CASSLYGMSDTQYF. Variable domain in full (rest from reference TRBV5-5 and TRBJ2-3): DAGVTQSPTHLIKTRGQQVTLRCSPISGHKSVSWYQQVLGQGPQFIFQYYEKEERGRGNFPDRFSARQFPNYSSELNVNALLLGDSALYLCASSLYGMSDTQYFGPGTRLTVL.

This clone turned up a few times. The CDR3: CASSWAGRGYGYTF. CDR3 DNA sequence: TGTGCCAGCAGCTGGGCCGGACGTGGGTATGGCTACACCTTC. The gene calls are TRBV7-2 and TRBJ1-2, with D unresolved. This CDR3 is 14 amino acids long. Deletions cut 4 bases from V and 5 bases from J, with 14 bases between. CDR1 SGHTA and CDR2 FQGNSA come from the germline V gene.

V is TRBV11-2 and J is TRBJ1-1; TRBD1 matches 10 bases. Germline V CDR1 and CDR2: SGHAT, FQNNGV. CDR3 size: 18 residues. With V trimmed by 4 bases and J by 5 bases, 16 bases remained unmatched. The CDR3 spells CASSYNRPGQGFGTEAFF. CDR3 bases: TGTGCCAGCAGCTATAACCGCCCGGGACAGGGGTTTGGGACTGAAGCTTTCTTT.

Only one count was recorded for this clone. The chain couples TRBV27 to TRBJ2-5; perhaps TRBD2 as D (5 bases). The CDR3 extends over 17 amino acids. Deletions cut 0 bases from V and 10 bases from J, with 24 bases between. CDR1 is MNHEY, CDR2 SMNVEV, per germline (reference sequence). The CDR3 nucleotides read TGTGCCAGCAGTTTATCATCAGGTGACCGCGGGCGGTTGGGCCAGTACTTC. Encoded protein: CASSLSSGDRGRLGQYF.

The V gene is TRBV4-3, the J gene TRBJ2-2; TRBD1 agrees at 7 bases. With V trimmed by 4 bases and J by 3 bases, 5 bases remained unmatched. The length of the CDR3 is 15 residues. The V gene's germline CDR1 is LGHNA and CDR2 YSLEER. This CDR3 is CASSRGTADTGELFF. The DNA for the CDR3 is TGCGCCAGCAGCCGAGGGACAGCGGACACCGGGGAGCTGTTTTTT.

The CDR3 is CASSQQAGGIFSYEQYF. DNA of the CDR3: TGCGCCAGCAGCCAACAAGCGGGGGGCATCTTCTCCTACGAGCAGTACTTC. The chain recombines TRBV4-1 with TRBJ2-7; 9 bases fit TRBD2. This CDR3 contains 17 residues. Per germline, CDR1 MGHRA and CDR2 YSYEKL. The V and J ends lost 2 bases and 0 bases, in that order; junction bases with no gene match: 8.

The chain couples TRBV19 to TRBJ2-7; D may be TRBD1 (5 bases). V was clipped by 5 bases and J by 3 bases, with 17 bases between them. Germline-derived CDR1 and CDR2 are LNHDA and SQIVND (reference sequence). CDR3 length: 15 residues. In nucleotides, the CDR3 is TGTGCCAGTAGTCCTCAGGGTGAGCGATTCTACGAGCAGTACTTC. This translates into CASSPQGERFYEQYF.